This T cell receptor beta chain was profiled in a study of cytomegalovirus exposure and HLA in healthy donors. Whereas donors were nominally healthy upon sampling, unrecorded immune exposures were probable. 60 Vbeta and 13 Jbeta primers were used in PCR. The data were produced by immunoSEQ multiplex PCR, yet TCRdb's version contains in-frame clones alone and is incomplete. There are about 82,000 clones in the sample; around 9.1% occur only once, and approximately 23% lies in the top ten. The CDR3 is 13 amino acids. In germline, CDR1 is MNHEY, CDR2 SMNVEV (reference sequence). V was cut by 5 bases and J by 8 bases, with 15 bases left in between.

The rearrangement links TRBV27 to TRBJ1-1; the D gene is possibly TRBD1 (5 bases). Specimen: PBMCs. This TCR derives from a man aged 55 to 70 in good health and CMV-seropositive. This chain's CDR3 is CASSRQGGGEAFF. The CDR3 DNA reads TGTGCCAGCAGTAGGCAGGGAGGAGGGGAAGCTTTCTTT.